The TCR beta chain described here comes from a study of T cells after yellow fever vaccination. Looking at the study overall: Preparation of the low-cell-number fractions used SMART-Seq v4 Ultra Low Input.

Researchers made TCR cDNA using 5'RACE template switching, and this step added a universal primer site and UMIs. TCRdb called the 5' RACE reads again in MiXCR, with one record for every CDR3 protein. This sample has around 550,000 distinct CDR3 sequences, with 15% to 20% found just once. The study, taken as a whole, reports: FACS-sorted repertoires could harbor abundant contaminating bulk-population clonotypes. Among primary-vaccination clones, most reappeared after the booster, at almost 98% for CD4 and more than 75% for CD8.

The sample holds a few counts of this clonotype. No antigen is known for it. The CDR3 covers 11 residues. V dropped 4 bases and J dropped 7 bases, with 8 bases sitting between them. Germline V gives CDR1 SQVTM, CDR2 ANQGSEA. The sample was PBMCs, taken 15 days after the yellow fever booster vaccination. The chain links TRBV29-1 to TRBJ2-1; the D is unclear. The TCR was taken from a man between 25 and 39 years old who received the YFV17D yellow fever vaccine. The CDR3 is CSVVRSNEQFF. CDR3 bases: TGCAGCGTTGTTAGGAGTAATGAGCAGTTCTTC.